The text below deals with one T cell receptor beta chain. These data belong to a study of blood T cell repertoires in COVID-19. Turning to the study itself: Material from acute and convalescent COVID-19 was sourced from the United States, Italy and Spain. Sample material is recorded as cDNA or gDNA derived from T cells, B-cell-depleted T cells, or PBMCs.

The protocol was immunoSEQ multiplex PCR, while the TCRdb copy is restricted to in-frame clones and leaves out a portion. The table lists 350,000 to 500,000 clones, more than 70% of them singletons, with 1.4% in the top ten. The CDR3 runs to 16 residues. Recruitment covered over 20 US areas and drew participants whose ages spanned roughly 18 to 100 years. Exposed enrollees had met someone with a PCR-confirmed or clinician-diagnosed COVID-19 case at some point within the 2 weeks before study entry. Sequenced input: PBMCs or T cells enriched from blood (not recorded which). The TCR originated in a woman aged 18-29 years who had been exposed to COVID-19. J is TRBJ2-7 and V is TRBV21-1; no check of the table's D call, TRBD1, against the DNA was made. TRBV21-1 constitutes a pseudogene. The CDR3, as DNA: TGTGCCAGCAATCGGGCGCTAGGACAAATCTCCTACGAGCAGTACTTC. Translated, it gives CASNRALGQISYEQYF.